The sequence of this T cell receptor beta chain was determined in a study of T cell repertoires in cytomegalovirus infection. CDR1 SGHKS and CDR2 YYEKEE come from the germline V gene (reference sequence). V trimming: 4 bases; J trimming: 11 bases; junction bases outside the gene matches: 17. This CDR3 spans 16 amino acids. TCRdb passed the reads through MiXCR, listing each CDR3 protein once. The repertoire holds approximately 110,000 distinct CDR3 sequences, around 28% seen once, with about 81% in the top ten. Turning to this clonotype: No antigen is known for it.

This sample comprised CD8+ T cells from cultured PBMCs, obtained from culture after CMV antigen stimulation. The chain couples TRBV5-5 to TRBJ1-2; TRBD1 matches 10 bases. The source is a human donor in good health (CMV status not recorded). Some clones in this sample may be carry-over from other donors' samples. CDR3 residues: CASSLDRGALYAGYTF. For the CDR3, the DNA is TGTGCCAGCAGCCTGGACAGGGGGGCTCTCTATGCGGGGTACACCTTC.